The clone carrying this T cell receptor (beta chain) was counted once. The record originates from a study of PD-L1 blockade in urothelial cancer. Overall study: Blood analysis was done at 3 weeks (second dose) and 6 weeks after treatment began.

Per patient, between 1 and 8 samples were collected at pretreatment and on-treatment time points. The CDR3 is 15 residues long. Trimming took off 1 base at V and 3 bases at J, with 10 bases between the two ends. Germline assignment: CDR1 SGHRS and CDR2 YFSETQ. Sequencing was performed with immunoSEQ multiplex PCR; in TCRdb, only in-frame clones are kept and a portion is missing. The sample holds approximately 46,000 clones; roughly nine tenths are singletons and the top ten take under 9%. This receptor was identified in a man aged 55 to 70 with urothelial cancer. The source was PBMCs, collected around atezolizumab (anti-PD-L1) treatment. This rearrangement joins TRBV5-1 to TRBJ1-4; weak D call: TRBD1 (6 bases). The CDR3 region is CASSLQGFSNEKLFF. The DNA for the CDR3 is TGCGCCAGCAGCTTGCAGGGGTTTTCTAATGAAAAACTGTTTTTT.